A selection of T cell receptor beta chains follows, all from one sample in a study of blood T cell repertoires in COVID-19. Method: immunoSEQ multiplex PCR; TCRdb's copy keeps in-frame clones and lacks some. Of 290,000 or so clones in the sample, almost 90% are singletons; the top ten hold 3.5% to 4.5%. The sequenced sample consisted of PBMCs or T cells enriched from blood (not recorded which). The receptors here all came from a woman younger than 30 with acute COVID-19. Each CDR3 is given with its conserved first and last residue. Each record gives: D gene, V gene, clone size, J gene, CDR3 protein, CDR3 DNA. The D gene is left open where the match is weak. Not every row has a clone size; where given, it reads once, few, many or a size class.

>-|TRBV11-3|once|TRBJ1-1
CASSLVQGAEAFF
TGTGCCAGCAGCTTAGTCCAGGGCGCTGAAGCTTTCTTT
>-|TRBV30|-|TRBJ1-2
CAWDRYNYGYTF
TGTGCCTGGGACAGATATAACTATGGCTACACCTTC
>TRBD2|TRBV11-2|once|TRBJ2-7
CASSLDSPGLAGYSYEQYF
TGTGCCAGCAGCTTAGATAGCCCGGGACTAGCGGGCTATTCCTACGAGCAGTACTTC
>-|TRBV19|-|TRBJ2-7
CASSPRGPYEQYF
TGTGCCAGTAGTCCGCGGGGGCCCTACGAGCAGTACTTC
>-|TRBV3-1/TRBV3-2|-|TRBJ1-1
CASTQGILNTEAFF
TGTGCCAGCACCCAGGGCATTTTGAACACTGAAGCTTTCTTT
>-|TRBV18|-|TRBJ1-1
CASSPRPGSNTEAFF
TGTGCCAGCTCACCACGTCCAGGTTCGAACACTGAAGCTTTCTTT
>TRBD2|TRBV27|-|TRBJ2-7
CASSLSGTSYEQYF
TGTGCCAGCAGCCTTAGCGGGACTTCCTACGAGCAGTACTTC
>-|TRBV7-9|-|TRBJ2-2
CASSDRDGGPGELFF
TGTGCCAGCAGCGACCGGGACGGAGGGCCCGGGGAGCTGTTTTTT
>-|TRBV9|-|TRBJ1-5
CASSVDQNQPQHF
TGTGCCAGCAGCGTAGATCAGAATCAGCCCCAGCATTTT
>-|TRBV19|-|TRBJ1-1
CASSIARGGGTEAFF
TGTGCCAGTAGTATCGCTAGGGGAGGGGGAACTGAAGCTTTCTTT
>TRBD1|TRBV28|-|TRBJ1-2
CASSLGQRYGYTF
TGTGCCAGCAGTTTGGGACAGAGGTATGGCTACACCTTC
>-|TRBV27|-|TRBJ2-1
CASTHQGWRNEQFF
TGTGCCAGCACCCACCAGGGGTGGCGCAATGAGCAGTTCTTC
>TRBD2|TRBV27|-|TRBJ2-1
CASSVREGSYNEQFF
TGTGCCAGCAGTGTACGGGAGGGCTCCTACAATGAGCAGTTCTTC
>TRBD2|TRBV24-1|-|TRBJ2-1
CATSDSRTRHEQFF
TGTGCCACCAGTGATTCAAGGACTAGGCATGAGCAGTTCTTC
>-|TRBV2|-|TRBJ2-7
CASSGTAYEQYF
TGTGCCAGCAGTGGGACAGCGTACGAGCAGTACTTC
>-|TRBV23-1|-|TRBJ2-7
CASSQSALADGEQYF
TGCGCCAGCAGTCAATCAGCGCTAGCAGACGGCGAGCAGTACTTC
>TRBD1|TRBV10-3|once|TRBJ1-2
CAISESGQGYGYTF
TGTGCCATCAGTGAGTCAGGACAGGGCTATGGCTACACCTTC
>-|TRBV7-2|once|TRBJ1-6
CASSLEGSGSSPLHF
TGTGCCAGCAGCTTAGAGGGCAGCGGAAGTTCACCCCTCCACTTT
>TRBD2|TRBV7-6|-|TRBJ2-1
CASSSLPSGGPNNEQFF
TGTGCCAGCAGCTCACTGCCTAGCGGGGGCCCTAACAATGAGCAGTTCTTC
>-|TRBV27|-|TRBJ2-6
CASSSGQPGANVLTF
TGTGCCAGCAGTTCAGGGCAGCCTGGGGCCAACGTCCTGACTTTC